Following are 13 T cell receptor beta chains from one sample sequenced in a study of beta chain features in type 1 diabetes. Sequencing targeted expressed TCRB transcripts, as all isolated RNA had been reverse transcribed. Assay: immunoSEQ multiplex PCR; the TCRdb copy retains only in-frame clones and omits some. The repertoire consists of 860,000 or so clones, with under 20% occurring once and the leading ten covering 0.02% to 0.03%. Sequencing was done on a sample of naive CD4+ T cells from blood. The receptor set was obtained from a young woman in good health.

The chain joins TRBV11-2 to TRBJ2-1; 8 bases match TRBD2. V was pared by 3 bases and J by 2 bases, with 3 bases of the junction left unmatched. From germline, CDR1 is SGHAT and CDR2 FQNNGV. There are 15 residues in the CDR3. Written as DNA, the CDR3 is TGTGCCAGCAGCTTTTCGGGGGGGACCTACAATGAGCAGTTCTTC. Translation gives CASSFSGGTYNEQFF.

This clone was recorded a few times. V usage is TRBV6-1 and J usage is TRBJ2-7; no definite D call. Trimming took 6 bases from V and 2 from J, leaving 11 bases between them. Germline lookup yields CDR1 MNHNS and CDR2 SASEGT. This CDR3 comprises 13 residues. CDR3 DNA: TGTGCCAGCAGCGGGCAGCTTACCTACGAGCAGTACTTC. As protein: CASSGQLTYEQYF.

A remark on this clone: This CDR3 fails to terminate in the conserved phenylalanine or tryptophan, so it likely reflects a read error. This chain connects TRBV29-1 to TRBJ1-1; 7 bases map to TRBD1. The V and J ends lost 7 bases and 1 base, in that order; junction bases with no gene match: 12. There are 15 residues in the CDR3. Germline values: CDR1 SQVTM, CDR2 ANQGSEA. The CDR3 DNA is TGCAGCGCCGCGGGGCAGGGGGTGGGGAACACTGAAGCTTTCTCT. Encoded protein: CSAAGQGVGNTEAFS.

This rearrangement joins TRBV7-2 to TRBJ2-7, with a possible D match to TRBD1 (6 bases). Per the germline V gene, CDR1 is SGHTA and CDR2 is FQGNSA. The CDR3 runs to 15 residues. V lost 3 bases and J lost 2, with 14 bases in between. The CDR3 DNA reads TGTGCCAGCAGCTTGGGCTGGGGACAACCCTACGAGCAGTACTTC. Its translation is CASSLGWGQPYEQYF.

The V and J genes are TRBV9 and TRBJ2-2; D remains ambiguous. CDR3 size: 16 residues. Germline CDR1 is SGDLS and CDR2 is YYNGEE. V lost 0 bases to trimming and J lost 2 bases, with 11 bases between them. Here the CDR3 reads CASSVAPAINTGELFF. DNA of the CDR3: TGTGCCAGCAGCGTAGCTCCAGCTATTAACACCGGGGAGCTGTTTTTT.

The chain combines TRBV15 with TRBJ2-1; 7 nucleotides match TRBD2. The CDR3 has 16 amino acids. V was pared by 4 bases and J by 6 bases, with 12 bases of the junction left unmatched. The germline V gene encodes CDR1 LNHNV and CDR2 YYDKDF (reference sequence). CDR3 bases: TGTGCCACCAGCACCCGGCGGGGGACCACTAGCAATGAGCAGTTCTTC. This translates into CATSTRRGTTSNEQFF.

This clone turned up a few times. The chain recombines TRBV6-5 with TRBJ2-5, with D perhaps TRBD1 (7 bases). Trimming took off 2 bases at V and 2 bases at J, with 9 bases between the two ends. The germline V gene has CDR1 MNHEY and CDR2 SVGAGI. The CDR3 extends over 14 amino acids. CDR3 in amino acids: CASSYQGGQETQYF. The CDR3 bases are TGTGCCAGCAGTTACCAGGGGGGACAAGAGACCCAGTACTTC.

This clone was detected a few times. V and J are TRBV7-9 and TRBJ2-7; the match to TRBD1 covers 9 bases. Germline V gene sequence: CDR1 SEHNR, CDR2 FQNEAQ (reference sequence). V was clipped by 4 bases and J by 3 bases; unmatched bases: 10. The CDR3 consists of 16 residues. CDR3 nucleotides: TGTGCCAGCAGCTCGTCGGGGGACAGGGACTACTACGAGCAGTACTTC. Translating gives CASSSSGDRDYYEQYF.

This clone was seen more than once but under ten times. This chain joins TRBV20-1 and TRBJ2-1; D is unresolved. CDR1 is DFQATT and CDR2 is SNEGSKA in the germline V gene (reference sequence). V was clipped by 7 bases and J by 7 bases, with 8 bases between them. The CDR3 sequence is 10 residues long. The CDR3 DNA sequence: TGCAGTGTAAGTCGTAATGAGCAGTTCTTC. Its protein product is CSVSRNEQFF.

The rearrangement links TRBV5-1 to TRBJ2-2; no clear D gene. CDR1 and CDR2 (germline): SGHRS, YFSETQ. This CDR3 region has 14 residues. Trimming cost V 4 bases and J 7 bases, with 14 bases left between them. The CDR3 DNA sequence: TGCGCCAGCAGCCCCGCGGACGTTGGCGGGGAGCTGTTTTTT. It codes for CASSPADVGGELFF. Full variable domain (remainder filled in from reference TRBV5-1 and TRBJ2-2): KAGVTQTPRYLIKTRGQQVTLSCSPISGHRSVSWYQQTPGQGLQFLFEYFSETQRNKGNFPGRFSGRQFSNSRSEMNVSTLELGDSALYLCASSPADVGGELFFGEGSRLTVL.

Concerning this clone: Different DNA sequences within this sample yield the same CDR3. J is TRBJ1-5 and V is TRBV2; D perhaps matches TRBD1 (5 bases). This CDR3 has 15 residues. With 4 bases removed from V and 0 bases from J, the gap between germline ends came to 10 bases. CDR1 SNHLY and CDR2 FYNNEI come from the germline V gene. The CDR3 loop reads CASSARTNSNQPQHF. The CDR3 bases are TGTGCCAGCAGTGCCAGGACAAATAGCAATCAGCCCCAGCATTTT.

This clone was detected only a few times. This CDR3 is also generated by other DNA sequences in the sample. V and J are TRBV5-1 and TRBJ1-1; D unresolved. The CDR3 sequence is 13 residues long. The ends were cut back, 2 bases at V and 0 bases at J, with 5 bases in the middle. Per germline, CDR1 SGHRS and CDR2 YFSETQ. The CDR3 DNA follows: TGCGCCAGCAGCTTAAATTTGAACACTGAAGCTTTCTTT. Translating it yields CASSLNLNTEAFF.

The chain couples TRBV4-3 to TRBJ2-4; 8 bases match TRBD2. This CDR3 contains 18 residues. Germline CDR1 reads LGHNA; CDR2 reads YSLEER. J gave up 3 bases and V 0 bases, and 10 bases lay outside the gene matches. CDR3 DNA: TGCGCCAGCAGCCAAGATCGGGGGGGAGTGGCTGTCAAAAACATTCAGTACTTC. Translated: CASSQDRGGVAVKNIQYF.